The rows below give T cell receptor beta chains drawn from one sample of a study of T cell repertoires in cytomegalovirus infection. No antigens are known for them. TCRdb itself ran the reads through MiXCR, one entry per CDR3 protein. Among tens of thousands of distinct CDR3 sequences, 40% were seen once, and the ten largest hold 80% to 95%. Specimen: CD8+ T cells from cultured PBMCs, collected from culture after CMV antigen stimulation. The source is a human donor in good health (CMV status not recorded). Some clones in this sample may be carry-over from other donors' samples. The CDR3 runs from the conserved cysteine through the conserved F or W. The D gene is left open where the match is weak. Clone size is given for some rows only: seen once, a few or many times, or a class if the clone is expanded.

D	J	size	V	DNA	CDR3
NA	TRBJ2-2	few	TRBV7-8	TGTGCCAGCAGCCAGATCACGGGAAACACCGGGGAGCTGTTTTTT	CASSQITGNTGELFF
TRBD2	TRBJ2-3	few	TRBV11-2	TGTGCCAGCAGCTTAGTCCCGACTAGCGGGGGCCTCCGGGGGACAGATACGCAGTATTTT	CASSLVPTSGGLRGTDTQYF
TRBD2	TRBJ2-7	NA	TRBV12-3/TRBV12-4	TGTGCCAGCACCCCCAGTGGGACTAGCGGAACCTACGAGCAGTACTTC	CASTPSGTSGTYEQYF
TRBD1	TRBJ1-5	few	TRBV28	TGTGCCAGCAGCCCGTATCGGGACAGTTTACAAAATCAGCCCCAGCATTTT	CASSPYRDSLQNQPQHF
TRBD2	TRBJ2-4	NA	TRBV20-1	TGCAGTGCTCTTTCCTCTAGCGGGGGGGCGGATAACATTCAGTACTTC	CSALSSSGGADNIQYF
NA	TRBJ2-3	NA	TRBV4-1	TGCGCCAGCAGCCTCCTGGACTTTAATGGGGATACGCAGTATTTT	CASSLLDFNGDTQYF
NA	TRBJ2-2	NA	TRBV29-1	TGCAGCGTTACCAGGGGCGCGAACACCGGGGAGCTGTTTTTT	CSVTRGANTGELFF
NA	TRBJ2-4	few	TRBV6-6	TGTGCCAGCAGTTACCCACCCGAGCTTTTGGACATTCAGTACTTC	CASSYPPELLDIQYF
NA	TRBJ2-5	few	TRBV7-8	TGTGCCAGCAGCTTATTTTCTAGCGGCAGGGGACAAGAGACCCAGTACTTC	CASSLFSSGRGQETQYF
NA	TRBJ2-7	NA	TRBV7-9	TGTGCCAGCAGCTTCGAGGCAGTAAAAAGCTACGAGCAGTACTTC	CASSFEAVKSYEQYF
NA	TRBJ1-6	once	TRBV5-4	TGTGCCAGCAGCCTCGATAATTCACCCCTCCACTTT	CASSLDNSPLHF
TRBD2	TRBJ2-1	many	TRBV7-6	TGTGCCAGCAGCTTACCCCCAAGACTAGCGGGTTTCTACAATGAGCAGTTCTTC	CASSLPPRLAGFYNEQFF
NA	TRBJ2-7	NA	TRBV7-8	TGTGCCAGCAGCTATGAGGTCGGGGCCAACTACGAGCAGTACTTC	CASSYEVGANYEQYF
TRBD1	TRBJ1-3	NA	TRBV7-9	TGTGCCAGCAGCTCGGGACAGGCCAGCTCTGGAAACACCATATATTTT	CASSSGQASSGNTIYF
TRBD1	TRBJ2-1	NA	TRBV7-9	TGTGCCAGCAATAGACAGGGGGTCAATGAGCAGTTCTTC	CASNRQGVNEQFF
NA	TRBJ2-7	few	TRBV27	TGTGCCAGCAGGCTGGGGATTTGGTACGAGCAGTACTTC	CASRLGIWYEQYF
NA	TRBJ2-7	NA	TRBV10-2	TGCGCCAGCAGCCCCGGACTATCTCGCAACGAGCAGTACTTC	CASSPGLSRNEQYF
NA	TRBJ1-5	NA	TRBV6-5	TGTGCCAGCAGTTACACACCGTTATCGGCCAATCAGCCCCAGCATTTT	CASSYTPLSANQPQHF
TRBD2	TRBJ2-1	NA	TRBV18	TGTGCCAGCTCACCGGGAAGACTAGCGGGGGGGCGTGATGAGCAGTTCTTC	CASSPGRLAGGRDEQFF
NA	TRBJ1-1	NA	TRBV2	TGTGCCAGCAGTCCAGCAGGCACTGAAGCTTTCTTT	CASSPAGTEAFF
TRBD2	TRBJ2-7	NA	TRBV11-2	TGTGCCAGCAGCTTCCCTCCGGGGGGGGCCCCATACGAGCAGTACTTC	CASSFPPGGAPYEQYF
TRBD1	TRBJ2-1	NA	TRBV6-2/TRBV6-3	TGTGCCAGCAGTTACGGGACAGACAATGAGCAGTTCTTC	CASSYGTDNEQFF
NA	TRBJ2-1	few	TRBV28	TGTGCCAGCAGTTCCCGTTCTACAGGGAAACTCTACAATGAGCAGTTCTTC	CASSSRSTGKLYNEQFF
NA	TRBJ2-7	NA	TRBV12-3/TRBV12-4	TGTGCCAGCAGTTTATCTTACGGAGCCTACGAGCAGTACTTC	CASSLSYGAYEQYF
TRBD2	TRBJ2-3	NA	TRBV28	TGTGCCAGCAGTTTAGAGAGGCTAGCGGGGGCTAGCACAGATACGCAGTATTTT	CASSLERLAGASTDTQYF
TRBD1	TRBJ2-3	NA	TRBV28	TGTGCCAGCAGTCCTTCCCCGGGACAGGGTGGGGATTTTAGCACAGATACGCAGTATTTT	CASSPSPGQGGDFSTDTQYF
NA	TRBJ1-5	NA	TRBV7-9	TGTGCCAGCAGCTCGGGACGGAGCAATCAGCCCCAGCATTTT	CASSSGRSNQPQHF